This T cell receptor (beta chain) was recorded in a study of cytomegalovirus exposure and HLA in healthy donors. Findings and limits, study-wide: More than 150 TCR beta chains were listed as cytomegalovirus-associated.

This CDR3 has 13 amino acids. V lost 10 bases and J lost 5; bases outside the gene matches: 8. Per the germline V gene, CDR1 is LNHDA and CDR2 is SQIVND (reference sequence). A word on this clone: What it binds is unknown.

Separate from the approximately 670-subject first cohort was the approximately 120-subject validation cohort, to which the donors belonged. This table comes from immunoSEQ multiplex PCR, and its TCRdb copy is limited to in-frame clones, with some not included. The sample lists some 180,000 clones, 81% occurring once. The source material was PBMCs. The receptor comes from a woman under 40 in good health and CMV-seronegative. The gene calls are TRBV19 and TRBJ1-5; 7 positions match TRBD1. CDR3 in amino acids: CATTDREYQPQHF. Here the CDR3 DNA reads TGTGCCACCACCGACAGGGAATATCAGCCCCAGCATTTT.